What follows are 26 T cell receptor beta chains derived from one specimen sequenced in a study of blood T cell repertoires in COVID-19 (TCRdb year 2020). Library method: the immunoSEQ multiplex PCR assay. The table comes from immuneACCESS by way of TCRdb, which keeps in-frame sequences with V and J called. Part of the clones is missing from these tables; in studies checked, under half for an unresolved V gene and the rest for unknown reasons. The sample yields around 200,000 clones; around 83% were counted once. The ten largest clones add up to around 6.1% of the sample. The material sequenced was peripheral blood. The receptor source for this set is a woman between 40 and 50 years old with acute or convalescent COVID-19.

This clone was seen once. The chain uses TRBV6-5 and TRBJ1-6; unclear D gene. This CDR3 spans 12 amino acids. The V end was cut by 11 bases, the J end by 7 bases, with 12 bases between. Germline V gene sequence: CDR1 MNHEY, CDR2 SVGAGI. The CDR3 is CAVGSGNSPLHF. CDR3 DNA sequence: TGTGCCGTAGGGTCGGGGAATTCACCCCTCCACTTT.

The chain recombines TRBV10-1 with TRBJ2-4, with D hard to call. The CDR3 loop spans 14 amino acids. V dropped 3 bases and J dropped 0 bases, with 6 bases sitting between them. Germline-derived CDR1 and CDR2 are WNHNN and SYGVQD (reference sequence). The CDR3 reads CASSDEEAKNIQYF. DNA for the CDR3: TGCGCCAGCAGTGACGAGGAAGCCAAAAACATTCAGTACTTC.

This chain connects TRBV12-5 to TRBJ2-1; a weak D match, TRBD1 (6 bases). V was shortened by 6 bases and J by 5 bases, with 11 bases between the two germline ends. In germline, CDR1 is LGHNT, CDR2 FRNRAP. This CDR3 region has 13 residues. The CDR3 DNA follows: TGTGCTAGTGGCGGGACAAGGAACAATGAGCAGTTCTTC. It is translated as CASGGTRNNEQFF.

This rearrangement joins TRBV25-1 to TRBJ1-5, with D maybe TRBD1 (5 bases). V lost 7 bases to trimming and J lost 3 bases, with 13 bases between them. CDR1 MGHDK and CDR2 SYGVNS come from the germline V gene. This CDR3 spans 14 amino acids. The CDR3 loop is CASMDGGYNQPQHF. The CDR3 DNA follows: TGTGCCAGCATGGACGGGGGTTACAATCAGCCCCAGCATTTT.

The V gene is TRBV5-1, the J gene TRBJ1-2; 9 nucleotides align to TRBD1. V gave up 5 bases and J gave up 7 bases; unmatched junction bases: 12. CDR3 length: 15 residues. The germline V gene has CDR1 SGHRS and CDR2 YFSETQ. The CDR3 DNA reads TGCGCCAGCAGTTCAGGACAGGGGAGTTCTGGTGGCTACACCTTC. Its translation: CASSSGQGSSGGYTF.

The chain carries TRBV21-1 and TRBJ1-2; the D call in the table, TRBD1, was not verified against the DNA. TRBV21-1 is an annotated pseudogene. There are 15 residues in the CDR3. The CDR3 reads CASSKARVCGGGYTF. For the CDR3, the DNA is TGTGCCAGCAGCAAAGCCAGGGTTTGCGGTGGGGGCTACACCTTC.

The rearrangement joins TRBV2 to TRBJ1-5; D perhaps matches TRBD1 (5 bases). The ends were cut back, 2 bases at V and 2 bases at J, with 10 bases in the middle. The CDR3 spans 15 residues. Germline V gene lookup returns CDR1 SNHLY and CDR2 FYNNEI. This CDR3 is CASSELAQGNQPQHF. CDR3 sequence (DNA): TGTGCCAGCAGTGAATTGGCACAGGGCAATCAGCCCCAGCATTTT. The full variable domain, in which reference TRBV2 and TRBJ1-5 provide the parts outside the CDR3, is EPEVTQTPSHQVTQMGQEVILRCVPISNHLYFYWYRQILGQKVEFLVSFYNNEISEKSEIFDDQFSVERPDGSNFTLKIRSTKLEDSAMYFCASSELAQGNQPQHFGDGTRLSIL.

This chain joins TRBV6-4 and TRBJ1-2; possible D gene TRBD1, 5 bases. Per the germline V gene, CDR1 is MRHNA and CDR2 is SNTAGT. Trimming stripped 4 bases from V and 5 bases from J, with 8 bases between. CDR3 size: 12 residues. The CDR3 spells CASSASGYGYTF. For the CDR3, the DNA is TGTGCCAGCAGTGCGTCAGGGTATGGCTACACCTTC.

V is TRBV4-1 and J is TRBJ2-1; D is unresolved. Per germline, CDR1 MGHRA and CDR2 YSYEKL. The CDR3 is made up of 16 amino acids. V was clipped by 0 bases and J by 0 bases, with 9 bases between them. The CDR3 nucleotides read TGCGCCAGCAGCCAAGACGAGGCGAGCTCCTACAATGAGCAGTTCTTC. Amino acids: CASSQDEASSYNEQFF.

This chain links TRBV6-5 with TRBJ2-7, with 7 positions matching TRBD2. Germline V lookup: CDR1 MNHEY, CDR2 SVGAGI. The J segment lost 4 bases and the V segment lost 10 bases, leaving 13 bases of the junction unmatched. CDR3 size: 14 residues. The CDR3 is CAIIPYGGGYEQYF. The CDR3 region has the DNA TGTGCCATCATCCCCTACGGGGGAGGGTACGAGCAGTACTTC.

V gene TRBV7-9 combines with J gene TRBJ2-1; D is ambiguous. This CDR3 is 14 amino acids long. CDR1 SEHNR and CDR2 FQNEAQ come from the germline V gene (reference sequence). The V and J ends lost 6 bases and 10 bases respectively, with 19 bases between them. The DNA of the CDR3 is TGTGCCAGCAGACCGTCCGCGACTGCATGGGAGCAGTTCTTC. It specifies CASRPSATAWEQFF.

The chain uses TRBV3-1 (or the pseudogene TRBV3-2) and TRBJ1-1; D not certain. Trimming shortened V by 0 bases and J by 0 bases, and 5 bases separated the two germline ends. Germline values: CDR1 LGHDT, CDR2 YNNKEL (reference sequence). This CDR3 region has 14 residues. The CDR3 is CASSQEGVNTEAFF. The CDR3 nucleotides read TGTGCCAGCAGCCAAGAGGGAGTGAACACTGAAGCTTTCTTT.

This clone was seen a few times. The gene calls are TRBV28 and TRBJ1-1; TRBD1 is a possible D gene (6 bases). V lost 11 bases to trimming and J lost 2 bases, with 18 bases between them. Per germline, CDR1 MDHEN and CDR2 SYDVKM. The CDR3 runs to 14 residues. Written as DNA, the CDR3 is TGTGCCTCTTCCTCCTCACAGGGTAACACTGAAGCTTTCTTT. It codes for CASSSSQGNTEAFF.

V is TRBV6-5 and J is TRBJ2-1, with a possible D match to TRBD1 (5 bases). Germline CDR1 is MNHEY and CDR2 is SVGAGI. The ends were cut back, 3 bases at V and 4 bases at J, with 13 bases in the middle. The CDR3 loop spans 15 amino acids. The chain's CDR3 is CASSYGVGAYNEQFF. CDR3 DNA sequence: TGTGCCAGCAGTTATGGGGTAGGGGCTTACAATGAGCAGTTCTTC.

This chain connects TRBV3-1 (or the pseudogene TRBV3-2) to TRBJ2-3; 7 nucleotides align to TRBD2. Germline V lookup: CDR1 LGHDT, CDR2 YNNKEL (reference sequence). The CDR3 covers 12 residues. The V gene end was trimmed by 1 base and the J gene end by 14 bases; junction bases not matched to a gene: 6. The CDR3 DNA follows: TGTGCCAGCAGCCAAGTTACAGCGGGATTGTATTTT. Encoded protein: CASSQVTAGLYF.

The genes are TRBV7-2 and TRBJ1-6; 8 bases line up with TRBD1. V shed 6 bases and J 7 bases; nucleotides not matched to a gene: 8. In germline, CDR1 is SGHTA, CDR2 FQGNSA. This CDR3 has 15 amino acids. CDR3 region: CASRPWGQVNSPLHF. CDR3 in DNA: TGTGCCAGCAGACCCTGGGGACAGGTCAATTCACCCCTCCACTTT.

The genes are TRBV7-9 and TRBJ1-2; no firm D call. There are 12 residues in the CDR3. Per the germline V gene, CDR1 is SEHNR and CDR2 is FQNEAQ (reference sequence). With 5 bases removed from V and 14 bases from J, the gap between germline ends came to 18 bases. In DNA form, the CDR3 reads TGTGCCAGCAGCCACCTCCGAACACCGGGAACCTTC. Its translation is CASSHLRTPGTF.

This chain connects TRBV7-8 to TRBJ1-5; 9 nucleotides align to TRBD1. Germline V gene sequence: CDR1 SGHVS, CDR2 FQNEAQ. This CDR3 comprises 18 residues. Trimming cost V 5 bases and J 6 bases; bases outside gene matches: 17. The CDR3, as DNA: TGTGCCAGCAGCCGACGAGCCAACTTGAACAGGGGGCTTCAGCCCCAGCATTTT. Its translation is CASSRRANLNRGLQPQHF.

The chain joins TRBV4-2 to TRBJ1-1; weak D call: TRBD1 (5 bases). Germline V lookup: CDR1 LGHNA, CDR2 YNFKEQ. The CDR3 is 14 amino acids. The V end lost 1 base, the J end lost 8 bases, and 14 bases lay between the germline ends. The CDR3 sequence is CASSQGGSVQEAFF. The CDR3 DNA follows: TGTGCCAGCAGCCAAGGGGGCTCAGTCCAAGAAGCTTTCTTT.

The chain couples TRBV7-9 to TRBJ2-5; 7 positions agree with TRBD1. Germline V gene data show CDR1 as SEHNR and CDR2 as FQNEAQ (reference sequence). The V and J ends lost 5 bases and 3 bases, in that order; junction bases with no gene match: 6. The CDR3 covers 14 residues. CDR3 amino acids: CASSSSGTEETQYF. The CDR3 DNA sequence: TGTGCCAGCAGCAGTTCCGGGACAGAAGAGACCCAGTACTTC.

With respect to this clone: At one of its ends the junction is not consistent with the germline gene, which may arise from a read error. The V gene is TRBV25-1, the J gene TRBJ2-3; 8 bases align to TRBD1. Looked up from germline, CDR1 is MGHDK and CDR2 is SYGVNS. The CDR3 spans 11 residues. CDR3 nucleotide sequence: TGTGCCAGCACGGAGGGGGGACAGGCGCATTTT. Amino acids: CASTEGGQAHF.

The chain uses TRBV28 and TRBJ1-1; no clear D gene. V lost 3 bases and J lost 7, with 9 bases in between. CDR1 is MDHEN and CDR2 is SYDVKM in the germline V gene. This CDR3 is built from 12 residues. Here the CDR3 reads CASSFIGSEAFF. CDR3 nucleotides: TGTGCCAGCAGTTTTATAGGGAGTGAAGCTTTCTTT.

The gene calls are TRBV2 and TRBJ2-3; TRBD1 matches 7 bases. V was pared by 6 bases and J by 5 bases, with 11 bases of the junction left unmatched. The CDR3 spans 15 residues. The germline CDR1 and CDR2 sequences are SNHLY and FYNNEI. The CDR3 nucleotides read TGTGCCAGCAGCATACCTGGGACAGTGGGAGATACGCAGTATTTT. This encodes CASSIPGTVGDTQYF.

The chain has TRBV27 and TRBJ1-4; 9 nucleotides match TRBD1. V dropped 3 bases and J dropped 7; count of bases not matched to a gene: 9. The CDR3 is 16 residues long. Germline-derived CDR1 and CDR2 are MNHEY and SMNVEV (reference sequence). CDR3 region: CASSFSPTGGREKLFF. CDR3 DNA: TGTGCCAGCAGTTTCTCCCCGACAGGGGGACGTGAAAAACTGTTTTTT.

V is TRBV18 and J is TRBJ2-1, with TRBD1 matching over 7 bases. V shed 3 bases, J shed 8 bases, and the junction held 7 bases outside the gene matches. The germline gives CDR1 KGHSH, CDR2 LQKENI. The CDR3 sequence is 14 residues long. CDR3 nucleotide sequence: TGTGCCAGCTCACCGACGGGACAGCCACATGAGCAGTTCTTC. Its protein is CASSPTGQPHEQFF.

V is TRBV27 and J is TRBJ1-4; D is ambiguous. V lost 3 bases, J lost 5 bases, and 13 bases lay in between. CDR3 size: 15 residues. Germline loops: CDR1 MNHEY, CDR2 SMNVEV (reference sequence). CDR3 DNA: TGTGCCAGCAGTTTCGTGGGAGGGTTAAATGAAAAACTGTTTTTT. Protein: CASSFVGGLNEKLFF.